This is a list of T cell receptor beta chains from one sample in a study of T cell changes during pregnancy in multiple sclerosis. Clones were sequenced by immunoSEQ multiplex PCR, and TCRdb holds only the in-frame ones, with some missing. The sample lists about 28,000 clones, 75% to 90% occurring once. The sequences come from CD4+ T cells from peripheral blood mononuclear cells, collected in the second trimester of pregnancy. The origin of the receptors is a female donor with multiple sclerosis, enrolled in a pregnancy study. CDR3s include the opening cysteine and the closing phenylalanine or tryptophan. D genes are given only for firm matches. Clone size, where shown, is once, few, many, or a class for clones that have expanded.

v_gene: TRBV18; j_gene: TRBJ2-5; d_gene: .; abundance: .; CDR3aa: CASSPAGGPQGTQYF; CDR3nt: TGTGCCAGCTCACCCGCAGGTGGCCCTCAGGGGACCCAGTACTTC
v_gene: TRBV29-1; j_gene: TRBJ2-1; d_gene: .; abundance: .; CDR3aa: CSADLGRYNEQFF; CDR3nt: TGCAGCGCTGACCTGGGGAGATACAATGAGCAGTTCTTC
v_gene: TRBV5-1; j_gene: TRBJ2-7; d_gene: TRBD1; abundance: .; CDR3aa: CASSPGTGGFEQYF; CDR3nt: TGCGCCAGCAGCCCAGGAACAGGGGGCTTCGAGCAGTACTTC
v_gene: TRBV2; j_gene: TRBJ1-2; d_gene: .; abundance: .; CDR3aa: CASSWDFYGYTF; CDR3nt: TGTGCCAGCAGTTGGGACTTCTATGGCTACACCTTC
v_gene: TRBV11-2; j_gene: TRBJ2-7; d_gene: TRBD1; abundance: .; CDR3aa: CASNTGALGGEQYF; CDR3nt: TGTGCCAGCAACACAGGGGCCCTGGGTGGGGAGCAGTACTTC
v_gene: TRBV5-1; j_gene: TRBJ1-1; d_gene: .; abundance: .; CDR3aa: CASSLDRANTEAFF; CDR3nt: TGCGCCAGCAGCTTGGACAGGGCTAACACTGAAGCTTTCTTT
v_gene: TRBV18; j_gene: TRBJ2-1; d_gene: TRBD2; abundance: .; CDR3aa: CASSLMTSGVVNEQFF; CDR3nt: TGTGCCAGCTCCCTAATGACTAGCGGGGTAGTAAATGAGCAGTTCTTC
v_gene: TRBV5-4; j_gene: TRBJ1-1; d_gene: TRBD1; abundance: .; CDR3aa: CASSLGQGGTEAFF; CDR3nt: TGTGCCAGCAGCTTGGGACAGGGCGGCACTGAAGCTTTCTTT
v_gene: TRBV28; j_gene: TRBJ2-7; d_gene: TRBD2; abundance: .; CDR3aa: CASSPGTSGFFYEQYF; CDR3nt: TGTGCCAGCAGTCCAGGGACTAGCGGGTTCTTCTACGAGCAGTACTTC
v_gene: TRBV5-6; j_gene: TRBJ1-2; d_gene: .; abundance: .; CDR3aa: CASSFPGPYGYTF; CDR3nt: TGTGCCAGCAGCTTTCCGGGTCCCTATGGCTACACCTTC
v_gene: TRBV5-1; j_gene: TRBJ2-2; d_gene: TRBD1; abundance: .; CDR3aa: CASSGDRGPGGELFF; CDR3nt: TGCGCCAGCAGCGGCGACAGGGGGCCGGGCGGGGAGCTGTTTTTT
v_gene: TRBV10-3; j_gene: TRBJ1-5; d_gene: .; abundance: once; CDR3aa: CAISDPVGGQPQHF; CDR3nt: TGTGCCATCAGTGACCCGGTCGGGGGTCAGCCCCAGCATTTT
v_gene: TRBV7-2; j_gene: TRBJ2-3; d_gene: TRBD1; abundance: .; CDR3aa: CASSLVGQITDTQYF; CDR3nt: TGTGCCAGCAGCTTAGTGGGACAGATCACAGATACGCAGTATTTT
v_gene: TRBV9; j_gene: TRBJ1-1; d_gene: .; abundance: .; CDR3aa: CASSGGDLLNTEAFF; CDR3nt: TGTGCCAGCAGCGGCGGGGACCTGCTGAACACTGAAGCTTTCTTT
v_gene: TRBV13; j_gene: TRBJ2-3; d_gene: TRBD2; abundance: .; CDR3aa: CASSWMWRGGAADTQYF; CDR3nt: TGTGCCAGCAGCTGGATGTGGCGGGGGGGCGCGGCAGATACGCAGTATTTT
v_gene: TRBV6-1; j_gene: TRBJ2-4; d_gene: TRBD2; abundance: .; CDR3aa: CASSEMTSGLRAKNIQYF; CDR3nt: TGTGCCAGCAGTGAAATGACTAGCGGACTAAGGGCCAAAAACATTCAGTACTTC
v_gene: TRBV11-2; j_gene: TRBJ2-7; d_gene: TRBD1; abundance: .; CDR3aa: CASSVTVGQGEYEQYF; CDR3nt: TGTGCCAGCAGCGTTACGGTGGGACAGGGAGAGTACGAGCAGTACTTC
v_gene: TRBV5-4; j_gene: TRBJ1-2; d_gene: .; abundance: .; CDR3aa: CASSLEADYGYTF; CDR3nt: TGTGCCAGCAGCTTGGAGGCGGACTATGGCTACACCTTC
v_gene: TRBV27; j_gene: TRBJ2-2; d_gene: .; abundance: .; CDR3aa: CASSLYQGGTGELFF; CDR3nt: TGTGCCAGCAGTTTATACCAGGGGGGCACCGGGGAGCTGTTTTTT
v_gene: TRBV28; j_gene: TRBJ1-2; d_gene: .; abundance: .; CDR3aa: CASSLYSAGQGGYTF; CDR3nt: TGTGCCAGCAGTTTATACTCTGCAGGGCAAGGTGGCTACACCTTC
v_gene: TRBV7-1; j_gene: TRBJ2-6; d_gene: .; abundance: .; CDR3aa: CASSVKRGQSRANVLTF; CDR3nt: TGTGCCAGCAGCGTCAAAAGAGGACAAAGTCGGGCCAACGTCCTGACTTTC
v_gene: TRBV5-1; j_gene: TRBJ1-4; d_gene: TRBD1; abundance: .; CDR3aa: CASSLGQGSVFNEKLFF; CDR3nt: TGCGCCAGCAGCTTGGGACAGGGGTCCGTCTTTAATGAAAAACTGTTTTTT
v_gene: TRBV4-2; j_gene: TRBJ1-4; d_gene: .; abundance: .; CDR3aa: CASSRGLIGEKLFF; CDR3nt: TGTGCCAGCAGCCGAGGCCTCATTGGCGAAAAACTGTTTTTT
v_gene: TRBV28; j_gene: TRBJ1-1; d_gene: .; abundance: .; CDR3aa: CASSSVRRNTEAFF; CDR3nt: TGTGCCAGCAGTTCAGTACGGAGGAACACTGAAGCTTTCTTT
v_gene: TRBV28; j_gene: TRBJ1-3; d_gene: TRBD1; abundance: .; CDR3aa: CASTHRGFGGNTIYF; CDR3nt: TGTGCCAGCACCCACAGGGGTTTCGGCGGGAACACCATATATTTT
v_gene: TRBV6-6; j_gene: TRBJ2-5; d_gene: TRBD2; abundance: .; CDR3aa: CASSFFSGGTETQYF; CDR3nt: TGTGCCAGCAGTTTCTTTTCGGGAGGGACAGAGACCCAGTACTTC
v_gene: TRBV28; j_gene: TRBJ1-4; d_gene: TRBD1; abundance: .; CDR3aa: CASSPHRTGQNEKLFF; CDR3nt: TGTGCCAGCAGTCCACACCGGACAGGGCAGAATGAAAAACTGTTTTTT
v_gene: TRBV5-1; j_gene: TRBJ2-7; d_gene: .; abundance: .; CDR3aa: CASSLGPTSYEQYF; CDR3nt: TGCGCCAGCAGCTTGGGGCCGACATCCTACGAGCAGTACTTC
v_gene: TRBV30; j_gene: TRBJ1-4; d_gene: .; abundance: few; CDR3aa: CAWSVLLWRGFQWGVSTNEKLFF; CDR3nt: TGTGCCTGGAGTGTATTGCTCTGGAGGGGATTCCAGTGGGGGGTATCAACTAATGAAAAACTGTTTTTT
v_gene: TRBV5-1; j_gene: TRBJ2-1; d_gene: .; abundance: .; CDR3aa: CASSWGGGDEQFF; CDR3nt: TGCGCCAGCAGCTGGGGGGGCGGGGATGAGCAGTTCTTC
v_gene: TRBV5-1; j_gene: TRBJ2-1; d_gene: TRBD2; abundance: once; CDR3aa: CASSPRSGGLGYNEQFF; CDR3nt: TGCGCCAGCAGCCCGAGGAGCGGGGGCCTCGGGTACAATGAGCAGTTCTTC
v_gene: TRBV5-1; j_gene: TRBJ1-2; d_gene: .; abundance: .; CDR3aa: CASSLATGNYGYTF; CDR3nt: TGCGCCAGCAGCTTGGCTACAGGGAACTATGGCTACACCTTC
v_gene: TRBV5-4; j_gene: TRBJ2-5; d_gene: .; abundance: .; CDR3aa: CASSFREVQETQYF; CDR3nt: TGTGCCAGCAGCTTCAGGGAGGTCCAAGAGACCCAGTACTTC
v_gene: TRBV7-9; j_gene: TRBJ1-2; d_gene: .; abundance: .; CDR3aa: CASSYNTGSYGYTF; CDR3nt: TGTGCCAGCAGCTACAATACAGGGAGCTATGGCTACACCTTC
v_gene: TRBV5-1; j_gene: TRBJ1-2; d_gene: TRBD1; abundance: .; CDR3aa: CASTRDRGSYGYTF; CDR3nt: TGCGCCAGCACCCGAGACAGGGGCAGCTATGGCTACACCTTC
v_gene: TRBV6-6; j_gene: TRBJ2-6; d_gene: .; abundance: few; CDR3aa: CASSYAAGIVLTF; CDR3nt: TGTGCCAGCAGTTACGCGGCCGGGATCGTCCTGACTTTC
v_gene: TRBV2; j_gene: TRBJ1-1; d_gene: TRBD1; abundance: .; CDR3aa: CASITGVGTEAFF; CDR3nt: TGTGCCAGCATAACAGGGGTGGGCACTGAAGCTTTCTTT
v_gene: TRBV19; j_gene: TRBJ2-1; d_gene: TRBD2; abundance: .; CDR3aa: CASRDGGAGNNEQFF; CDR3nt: TGTGCCAGTAGAGACGGGGGGGCAGGGAACAATGAGCAGTTCTTC
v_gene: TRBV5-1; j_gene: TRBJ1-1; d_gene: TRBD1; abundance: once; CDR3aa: CASSQTGGTTTEAFF; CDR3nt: TGCGCCAGCAGCCAGACAGGGGGTACAACAACTGAAGCTTTCTTT
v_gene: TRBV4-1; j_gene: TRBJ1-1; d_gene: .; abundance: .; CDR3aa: CASSPQAGDGMGTEAFF; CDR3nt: TGCGCCAGCAGCCCTCAGGCCGGGGATGGGATGGGGACTGAAGCTTTCTTT
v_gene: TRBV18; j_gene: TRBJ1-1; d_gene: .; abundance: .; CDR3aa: CVSSPPRGWGNTEAFF; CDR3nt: TGTGTCAGCTCACCACCGCGAGGGTGGGGAAACACTGAAGCTTTCTTT
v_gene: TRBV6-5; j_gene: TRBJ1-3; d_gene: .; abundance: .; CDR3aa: CASKIQGSGNTIYF; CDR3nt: TGTGCCAGCAAGATACAGGGCTCTGGAAACACCATATATTTT
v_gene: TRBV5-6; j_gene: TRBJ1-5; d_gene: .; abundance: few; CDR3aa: CASRQKDQPQHF; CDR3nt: TGTGCCAGCAGACAGAAAGATCAGCCCCAGCATTTT
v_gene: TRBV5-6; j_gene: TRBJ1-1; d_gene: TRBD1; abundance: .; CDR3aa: CASSPYPDRSEAFF; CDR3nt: TGTGCCAGCAGCCCCTATCCGGACAGGAGCGAAGCTTTCTTT
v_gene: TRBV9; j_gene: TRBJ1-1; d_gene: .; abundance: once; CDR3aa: CASSPESQGWGAFF; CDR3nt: TGTGCCAGCAGCCCCGAATCCCAGGGATGGGGAGCTTTCTTT
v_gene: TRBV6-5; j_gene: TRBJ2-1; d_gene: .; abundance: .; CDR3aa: CASSSLARSYNEQFF; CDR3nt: TGTGCCAGCAGTTCCTTAGCCCGTTCCTACAATGAGCAGTTCTTC
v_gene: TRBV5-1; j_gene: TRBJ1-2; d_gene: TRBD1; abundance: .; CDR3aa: CASSLAGQADTRGYTF; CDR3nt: TGCGCCAGCAGCTTGGCCGGACAGGCCGATACTAGGGGCTACACCTTC
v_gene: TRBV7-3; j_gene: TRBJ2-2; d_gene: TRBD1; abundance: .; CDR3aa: CASSLDRGVTGELFF; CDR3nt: TGTGCCAGCAGCCTGGACAGGGGTGTCACCGGGGAGCTGTTTTTT
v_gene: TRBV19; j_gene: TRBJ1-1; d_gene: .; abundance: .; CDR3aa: CASKKDGQNTEAFF; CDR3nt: TGTGCCAGTAAAAAGGACGGACAGAACACTGAAGCTTTCTTT
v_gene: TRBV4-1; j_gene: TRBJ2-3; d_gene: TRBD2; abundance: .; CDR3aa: CASGLAGARDTQYF; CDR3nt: TGCGCCAGCGGGCTAGCGGGGGCCCGAGATACGCAGTATTTT